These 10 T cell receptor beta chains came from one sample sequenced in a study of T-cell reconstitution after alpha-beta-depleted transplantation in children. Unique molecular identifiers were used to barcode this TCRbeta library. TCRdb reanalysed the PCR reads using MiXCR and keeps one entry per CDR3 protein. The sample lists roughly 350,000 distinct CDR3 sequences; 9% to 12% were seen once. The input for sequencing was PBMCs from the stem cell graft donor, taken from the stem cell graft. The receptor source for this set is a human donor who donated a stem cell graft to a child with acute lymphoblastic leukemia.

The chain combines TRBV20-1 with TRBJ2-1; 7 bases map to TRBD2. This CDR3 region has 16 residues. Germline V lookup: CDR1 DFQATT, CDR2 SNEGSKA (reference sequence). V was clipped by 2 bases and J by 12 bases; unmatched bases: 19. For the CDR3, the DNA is TGCAGTGCTAGAAGAACGGGGCTAGCGGCGCTGGGGATGCAGTTCTTC. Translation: CSARRTGLAALGMQFF.

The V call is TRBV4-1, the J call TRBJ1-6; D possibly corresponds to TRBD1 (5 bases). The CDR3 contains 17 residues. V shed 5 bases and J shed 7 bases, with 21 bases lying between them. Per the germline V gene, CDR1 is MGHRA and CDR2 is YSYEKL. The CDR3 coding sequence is TGCGCCAGCAGCTCACTCGCCCGGGGCTCCAGAAATTCACCCCTCCACTTT. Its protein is CASSSLARGSRNSPLHF.

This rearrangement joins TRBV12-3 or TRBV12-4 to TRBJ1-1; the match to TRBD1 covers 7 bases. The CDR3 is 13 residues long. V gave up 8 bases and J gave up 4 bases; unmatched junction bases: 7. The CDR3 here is CASRRQGGTEAFF. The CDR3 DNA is TGTGCCAGCCGAAGACAGGGCGGCACTGAAGCTTTCTTT.

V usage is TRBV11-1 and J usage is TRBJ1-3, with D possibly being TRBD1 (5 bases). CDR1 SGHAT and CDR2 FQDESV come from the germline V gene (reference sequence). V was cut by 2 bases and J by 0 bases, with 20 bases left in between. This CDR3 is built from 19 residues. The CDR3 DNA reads TGTGCCAGCAGCTTACCCCCCCAAAGGGACCGTCCCTCTGGAAACACCATATATTTT. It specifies CASSLPPQRDRPSGNTIYF.

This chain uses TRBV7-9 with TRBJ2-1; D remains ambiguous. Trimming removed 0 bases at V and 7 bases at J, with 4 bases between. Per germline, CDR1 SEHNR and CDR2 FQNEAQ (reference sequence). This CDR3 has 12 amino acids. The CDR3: CASSLAQNEQFF. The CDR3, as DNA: TGTGCCAGCAGCTTAGCGCAGAATGAGCAGTTCTTC. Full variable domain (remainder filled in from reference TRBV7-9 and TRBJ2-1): DTGVSQNPRHKITKRGQNVTFRCDPISEHNRLYWYRQTLGQGPEFLTYFQNEAQLEKSRLLSDRFSAERPKGSFSTLEIQRTEQGDSAMYLCASSLAQNEQFFGPGTRLTVL.

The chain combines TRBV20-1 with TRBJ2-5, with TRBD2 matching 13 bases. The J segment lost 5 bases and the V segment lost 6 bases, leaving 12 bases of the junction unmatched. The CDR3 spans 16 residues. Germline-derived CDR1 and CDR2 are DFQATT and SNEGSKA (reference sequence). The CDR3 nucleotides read TGCAGTGCCCTGATTCGGGGACTAGCGGGGCCGGAGACCCAGTACTTC. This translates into CSALIRGLAGPETQYF.

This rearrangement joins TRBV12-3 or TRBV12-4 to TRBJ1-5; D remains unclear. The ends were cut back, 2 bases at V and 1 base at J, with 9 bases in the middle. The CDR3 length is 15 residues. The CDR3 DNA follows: TGTGCCAGCAGTTTAAATGATATAAGCAATCAGCCCCAGCATTTT. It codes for CASSLNDISNQPQHF.

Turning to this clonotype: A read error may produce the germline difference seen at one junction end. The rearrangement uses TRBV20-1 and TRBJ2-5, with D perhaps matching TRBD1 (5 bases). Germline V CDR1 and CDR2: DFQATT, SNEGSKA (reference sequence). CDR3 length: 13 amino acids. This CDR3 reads CTANRQNQETQYF. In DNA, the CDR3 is TGCACTGCTAATAGACAGAACCAAGAGACCCAGTACTTC.

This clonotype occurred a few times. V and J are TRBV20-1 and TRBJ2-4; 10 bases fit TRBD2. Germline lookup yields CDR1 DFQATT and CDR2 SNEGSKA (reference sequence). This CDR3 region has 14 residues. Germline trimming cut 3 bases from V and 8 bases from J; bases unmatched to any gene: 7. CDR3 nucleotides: TGCAGTGCTAGTCTAGCGGGAGAGGGAGACATTCAGTACTTC. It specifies CSASLAGEGDIQYF.

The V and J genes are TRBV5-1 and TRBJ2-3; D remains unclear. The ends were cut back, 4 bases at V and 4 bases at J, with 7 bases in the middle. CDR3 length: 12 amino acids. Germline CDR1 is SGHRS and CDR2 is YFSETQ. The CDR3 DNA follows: TGCGCCAGCAGCGTGAGTTCAGATACGCAGTATTTT. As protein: CASSVSSDTQYF.